The 18 T cell receptor beta chains presented below share a single source sample, sequenced in a study of T cell responses to AZD1222 COVID-19 vaccine. Only in-frame clones appear in the TCRdb table, and some are missing; sequencing was by immunoSEQ multiplex PCR. There are roughly 120,000 clones in the sample; around 88% occur only once, and 4% to 6% lies in the top ten. Material: peripheral blood, obtained on day 0 of AZD1222 vaccination. The receptors originated from an adult in good health.

The chain carries TRBV19 and TRBJ1-4; tentatively, D is TRBD1 (5 bases). Germline assignment: CDR1 LNHDA and CDR2 SQIVND (reference sequence). This CDR3 comprises 17 residues. Trimming cost V 6 bases and J 2 bases, with 19 bases left between them. The CDR3 coding sequence is TGTGCCAGTAGCCCCGGGGGTGCTGGGGTTACTAATGAAAAACTGTTTTTT. It translates to CASSPGGAGVTNEKLFF.

J is TRBJ1-2 and V is TRBV19, with D perhaps TRBD1 (5 bases). The germline V gene encodes CDR1 LNHDA and CDR2 SQIVND (reference sequence). Between the trimmed V and J ends, which lost 7 bases and 2 bases, there was a span of 14 bases. This CDR3 contains 14 residues. The chain's CDR3 is CASIQPGQNYGYTF. The CDR3 DNA follows: TGTGCCAGTATCCAGCCGGGGCAGAACTATGGCTACACCTTC.

This clone was picked up a small number of times. V gene TRBV29-1 combines with J gene TRBJ2-1, with 7 bases lining up with TRBD2. This CDR3 has 13 amino acids. Germline loops: CDR1 SQVTM, CDR2 ANQGSEA. The junction had 1 base not matched to a gene; V was cut back by 3 bases and J by 2 bases. CDR3 coding DNA: TGCAGCGTTGAGGCGGGGGCCTACAATGAGCAGTTCTTC. This encodes CSVEAGAYNEQFF.

The CDR3 DNA sequence: TGTGCCAGCAGCTCCGGTAAGAACACTGAAGCTTTCTTT. It is translated as CASSSGKNTEAFF. The chain links TRBV7-8 to TRBJ1-1; D gene unclear. The CDR3 covers 13 residues. CDR1 and CDR2 (germline): SGHVS, FQNEAQ. V dropped 4 bases and J dropped 1 base, with 7 bases sitting between them.

The chain combines TRBV18 with TRBJ2-5; 13 bases agree with TRBD2. Trimming removed 6 bases from V and 5 bases from J; junction bases left unmatched: 15. CDR1 and CDR2 from the germline V gene are KGHSH and LQKENI. There are 18 residues in the CDR3. CDR3 protein: CASSPRSLAGGPGETQYF. As DNA, the CDR3 is TGTGCCAGCTCCCCCCGATCACTAGCGGGGGGGCCTGGGGAGACCCAGTACTTC.

V and J are TRBV5-1 and TRBJ1-3; D unclear. The CDR3 contains 16 residues. CDR1 is SGHRS and CDR2 is YFSETQ in the germline V gene. Trimming shortened V by 0 bases and J by 4 bases, and 14 bases separated the two germline ends. The CDR3 protein is CASSLAGRRSGNTIYF. The CDR3 DNA is TGCGCCAGCAGCTTGGCCGGCAGACGTTCGGGAAACACCATATATTTT. Using reference TRBV5-1 and TRBJ1-3 for the parts outside the CDR3, the full variable domain is KAGVTQTPRYLIKTRGQQVTLSCSPISGHRSVSWYQQTPGQGLQFLFEYFSETQRNKGNFPGRFSGRQFSNSRSEMNVSTLELGDSALYLCASSLAGRRSGNTIYFGEGSWLTVV.

The J gene is TRBJ1-3, the V gene TRBV6-4; TRBD1 matches 7 bases. Germline V gives CDR1 MRHNA, CDR2 SNTAGT. J lost 0 bases, V lost 4 bases, and 6 bases had no gene match. The CDR3 contains 16 residues. The CDR3 sequence is CASSGKDRNSGNTIYF. CDR3 coding DNA: TGTGCCAGCAGTGGTAAGGACAGGAACTCTGGAAACACCATATATTTT.

The rearrangement links TRBV7-9 to TRBJ1-1, with 7 bases fitting TRBD1. The germline V gene encodes CDR1 SEHNR and CDR2 FQNEAQ (reference sequence). CDR3 size: 14 residues. Trimming at V came to 1 base and at J to 5 bases, leaving 4 bases not matched to a gene. The CDR3 DNA follows: TGTGCCAGCAGCTTAGTAGACAGGGCGACTGAAGCTTTCTTT. Residues: CASSLVDRATEAFF.

This clone has a handful of counts. The CDR3 sequence: CASSQGGTSTTPLHF. CDR3 DNA: TGCGCCAGCAGCCAAGGAGGGACAAGTACGACACCCCTCCACTTT. The chain combines TRBV4-1 with TRBJ1-6, with D possibly matching TRBD1 (6 bases). The V and J ends lost 1 base and 11 bases respectively, with 15 bases between them. Germline CDR1 and CDR2: MGHRA and YSYEKL. The CDR3 extends over 15 amino acids.

The rearrangement joins TRBV19 to TRBJ1-3; D is undetermined. Germline CDR1 reads LNHDA; CDR2 reads SQIVND (reference sequence). Trimming cost V 4 bases and J 4 bases, with 14 bases left between them. The CDR3 has 15 amino acids. The CDR3, as DNA: TGTGCCAGTAGTAGATACACTGACGCAGGAAACACCATATATTTT. It yields the protein CASSRYTDAGNTIYF.

The chain uses TRBV23-1 and TRBJ1-6, with TRBD1 matching 11 bases. TRBV23-1 is flagged as an ORF with uncertain function. With V trimmed by 9 bases and J by 5 bases, 15 bases remained unmatched. The CDR3 spans 18 residues. Written as DNA, the CDR3 is TGCGCCAGAAACACAAGAGCTAGGGGACAGGGGGATAATTCACCCCTCCACTTT. As protein: CARNTRARGQGDNSPLHF.

Only a few counts were recorded for this clone. J is TRBJ1-4 and V is TRBV20-1, with D unclear. The CDR3 runs to 15 residues. Germline CDR1 is DFQATT and CDR2 is SNEGSKA (reference sequence). With 3 bases removed from V and 0 bases from J, the gap between germline ends came to 11 bases. The CDR3 protein is CSASRGRATNEKLFF. The CDR3 DNA follows: TGCAGTGCTAGTCGTGGTAGGGCAACTAATGAAAAACTGTTTTTT.

The chain carries TRBV3-1 (or the pseudogene TRBV3-2) and TRBJ1-3; the D is unclear. The V end lost 4 bases, the J end lost 1 base, and 2 bases lay between the germline ends. CDR3 size: 12 residues. CDR1 and CDR2 (germline): LGHDT, YNNKEL (reference sequence). This CDR3 reads CASSLSGNTIYF. CDR3 nucleotides: TGTGCCAGCAGCCTTTCTGGAAACACCATATATTTT.

J is TRBJ2-5 and V is TRBV6-4, with a weak D call TRBD1 (6 bases). The CDR3 totals 13 residues. Germline V gene data show CDR1 as MRHNA and CDR2 as SNTAGT. Trimming took 2 bases from V and 7 from J, leaving 11 bases between them. The CDR3 DNA is TGTGCCAGCAGTGACCAAGTAGGGGGGACCCAGTACTTC. The encoded protein is CASSDQVGGTQYF.

This chain uses TRBV15 with TRBJ2-7; D might be TRBD1 (5 bases). The CDR3 spans 15 residues. The germline V and J ends were trimmed by 0 bases and 1 base, with 10 bases remaining between them. CDR1 is LNHNV, CDR2 YYDKDF, per germline (reference sequence). The CDR3 sequence is CATSRDGAESYEQYF. Written as DNA, the CDR3 is TGTGCCACCAGCAGAGATGGGGCAGAATCCTACGAGCAGTACTTC.

The genes are TRBV6-5 and TRBJ2-1, with 13 bases that match TRBD2. CDR1 MNHEY and CDR2 SVGAGI come from the germline V gene. CDR3 length: 14 residues. J lost 8 bases, V lost 6 bases, and 4 bases had no gene match. The CDR3 DNA follows: TGTGCCAGCAGGGGGACTAGCGGGAATGATGAGCAGTTCTTC. Amino acids: CASRGTSGNDEQFF.

CDR3 bases: TGCGCCAGCAGCGTGACAGGGGGCGCAGACCAGCCCCAGCATTTT. It is translated as CASSVTGGADQPQHF. V gene TRBV5-1 combines with J gene TRBJ1-5, with 10 positions matching TRBD1. This CDR3 is 15 amino acids long. Trimming cost V 4 bases and J 7 bases; bases outside gene matches: 8. Germline lookup yields CDR1 SGHRS and CDR2 YFSETQ. The variable domain in full, with the rest retrieved from reference TRBV5-1 and TRBJ1-5, is KAGVTQTPRYLIKTRGQQVTLSCSPISGHRSVSWYQQTPGQGLQFLFEYFSETQRNKGNFPGRFSGRQFSNSRSEMNVSTLELGDSALYLCASSVTGGADQPQHFGDGTRLSIL.

The chain couples TRBV3-1 (or the pseudogene TRBV3-2) to TRBJ1-1, with D tentatively TRBD1 (5 bases). Germline CDR1 and CDR2: LGHDT and YNNKEL (reference sequence). The CDR3 extends over 14 amino acids. The V gene lost 2 bases and the J gene lost 1 base, with 8 bases spanning the gap. CDR3 nucleotide sequence: TGTGCCAGCAGCCAAAGTGGGGCGAACACTGAAGCTTTCTTT. It codes for CASSQSGANTEAFF.